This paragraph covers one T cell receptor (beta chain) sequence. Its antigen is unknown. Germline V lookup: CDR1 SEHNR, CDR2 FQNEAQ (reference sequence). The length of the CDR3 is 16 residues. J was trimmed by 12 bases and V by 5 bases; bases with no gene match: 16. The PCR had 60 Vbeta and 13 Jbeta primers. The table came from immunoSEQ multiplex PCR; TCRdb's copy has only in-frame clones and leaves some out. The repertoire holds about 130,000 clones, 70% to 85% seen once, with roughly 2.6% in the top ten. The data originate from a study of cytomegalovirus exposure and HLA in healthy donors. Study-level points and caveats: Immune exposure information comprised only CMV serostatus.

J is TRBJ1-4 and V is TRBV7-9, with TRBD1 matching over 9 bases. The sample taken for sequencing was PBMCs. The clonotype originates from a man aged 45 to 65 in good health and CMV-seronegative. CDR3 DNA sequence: TGTGCCAGCAGCCCCGGGAAACAGGGGGCATATCCGGAACTGTTTTTT. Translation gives CASSPGKQGAYPELFF.